These 19 T cell receptor beta chains were all obtained from the same sample, sequenced in a study of blood T cell repertoires in COVID-19. Some clones are missing from TCRdb's copy, which holds only in-frame ones; the method was immunoSEQ multiplex PCR. The data show 200,000 to 250,000 clones, with about four fifths seen just once and 3% to 4% held by the top ten. Sequencing was carried out using PBMCs or T cells enriched from blood (not recorded which). These receptors all stem from a woman aged 60-75 years who had recovered from COVID-19.

This clone was picked up a small number of times. The chain is built from TRBV3-1 (or the pseudogene TRBV3-2) and TRBJ2-1; 9 bases match TRBD2. The CDR3 is 16 residues long. CDR1 and CDR2 (germline): LGHDT, YNNKEL (reference sequence). V shed 0 bases and J 8 bases; nucleotides not matched to a gene: 8. For the CDR3, the DNA is TGTGCCAGCAGCCAAGATGTGGCGGGGGGGATCTATGAGCAGTTCTTC. Translated: CASSQDVAGGIYEQFF.

The genes are TRBV11-2 and TRBJ1-1; TRBD1 might be the D (6 bases). V was pared by 0 bases and J by 0 bases, with 20 bases between. CDR1 is SGHAT, CDR2 FQNNGV, per germline. CDR3 length: 19 amino acids. The DNA of the CDR3 is TGTGCCAGCAGCTTAGATGGCTGGGGGCGAATGAGCATGAACACTGAAGCTTTCTTT. This translates into CASSLDGWGRMSMNTEAFF.

The rearrangement joins TRBV6-1 to TRBJ1-4; 11 bases map to TRBD1. The trim removed 4 bases at V and 0 bases at J, leaving 4 bases unmatched. Per the germline V gene, CDR1 is MNHNS and CDR2 is SASEGT. This CDR3 comprises 17 residues. CDR3 amino acids: CASSGTGGFATNEKLFF. CDR3 nucleotide sequence: TGTGCCAGCAGTGGGACAGGGGGCTTTGCAACTAATGAAAAACTGTTTTTT.

V is TRBV2 and J is TRBJ1-1, with a possible D match to TRBD1 (6 bases). The CDR3 covers 15 residues. V lost 6 bases and J lost 1, with 15 bases in between. Germline lookup yields CDR1 SNHLY and CDR2 FYNNEI. The CDR3 sequence: CASRNQGTPNTEAFF. CDR3 nucleotide sequence: TGTGCCAGCAGAAATCAGGGGACACCGAACACTGAAGCTTTCTTT.

The chain recombines TRBV6-6 with TRBJ2-7; D may be TRBD1 (6 bases). Trimming removed 6 bases from V and 2 bases from J, with 11 bases in between. There are 13 residues in the CDR3. The germline V gene has CDR1 MNHNY and CDR2 SVGAGI (reference sequence). The CDR3 here is CASRGAPPYEQYF. The DNA for the CDR3 is TGTGCCAGCAGGGGGGCGCCGCCCTACGAGCAGTACTTC.

This sequence joins TRBV5-6 and TRBJ1-1; possible D gene TRBD1, 6 bases. The V gene's germline CDR1 is SGHDT and CDR2 YYEEEE. This CDR3 is built from 16 residues. Trimming took 4 bases from V and 1 from J, leaving 17 bases between them. CDR3 in amino acids: CASSAHRAIPNTEAFF. The CDR3 nucleotides are TGTGCCAGCAGCGCACACAGGGCCATCCCGAACACTGAAGCTTTCTTT.

The CDR3 loop reads CASSEQGTGQPQHF. CDR3 DNA: TGCGCCAGCAGCGAACAGGGGACCGGTCAGCCCCAGCATTTT. The J gene is TRBJ1-5, the V gene TRBV5-1; 7 nucleotides align to TRBD1. CDR1 SGHRS and CDR2 YFSETQ come from the germline V gene. The CDR3 is made up of 14 amino acids. V was pared by 4 bases and J by 6 bases, with 7 bases of the junction left unmatched.

This chain uses TRBV5-5 with TRBJ2-1, with TRBD2 as a possible D gene (6 bases). This CDR3 has 14 amino acids. From germline, CDR1 is SGHKS and CDR2 YYEKEE (reference sequence). The V end was cut by 2 bases, the J end by 7 bases, with 13 bases between. In DNA, the CDR3 is TGTGCCAGCAGCTTAGATGGGGCGGGAAATGAGCAGTTCTTC. Protein sequence: CASSLDGAGNEQFF.

This chain joins TRBV6-5 and TRBJ1-1; D not certain. Looked up from germline, CDR1 is MNHEY and CDR2 is SVGAGI. Trimming shortened V by 7 bases and J by 1 base, and 10 bases separated the two germline ends. The CDR3 sequence is 13 residues long. In DNA form, the CDR3 reads TGTGCCAGCATCCGCCGGGGGAACACTGAAGCTTTCTTT. Amino acid sequence: CASIRRGNTEAFF.

The chain recombines TRBV5-1 with TRBJ2-7; D may be TRBD1 (5 bases). CDR3 size: 14 residues. Germline V lookup: CDR1 SGHRS, CDR2 YFSETQ. Deletions cut 0 bases from V and 3 bases from J, with 10 bases between. Here the CDR3 reads CASSLVSGHYEQYF. The CDR3 nucleotides are TGCGCCAGCAGCTTGGTATCAGGGCACTACGAGCAGTACTTC.

This chain joins TRBV28 and TRBJ1-5; the match to TRBD1 covers 9 bases. The CDR3 is 14 residues long. The germline V gene has CDR1 MDHEN and CDR2 SYDVKM. The V gene end was trimmed by 6 bases and the J gene end by 6 bases; junction bases not matched to a gene: 6. CDR3 loop: CASRAQGAGQPQHF. As DNA, the CDR3 is TGTGCCAGCAGAGCACAGGGGGCAGGTCAGCCCCAGCATTTT.

The chain employs TRBV11-2 and TRBJ1-2; TRBD1 matches at 9 bases. The CDR3 is 14 residues long. The trim removed 4 bases at V and 4 bases at J, leaving 4 bases unmatched. Germline CDR1 reads SGHAT; CDR2 reads FQNNGV. The CDR3 reads CASSSQTGGYGYTF. The CDR3, as DNA: TGTGCCAGCAGCTCCCAGACAGGGGGCTATGGCTACACCTTC. Full variable domain (rest looked up from reference TRBV11-2 and TRBJ1-2): EAGVAQSPRYKIIEKRQSVAFWCNPISGHATLYWYQQILGQGPKLLIQFQNNGVVDDSQLPKDRFSAERLKGVDSTLKIQPAKLEDSAVYLCASSSQTGGYGYTFGSGTRLTVV.

This chain connects TRBV4-3 to TRBJ1-3; possibly TRBD1 for D (6 bases). CDR1 and CDR2 from the germline V gene are LGHNA and YSLEER. CDR3 length equals 16 residues. Between the trimmed V and J ends, which lost 0 bases and 0 bases, there was a span of 9 bases. DNA of the CDR3: TGCGCCAGCAGCCAAGAACAGGGCCTCTCTGGAAACACCATATATTTT. This translates into CASSQEQGLSGNTIYF.

The chain links TRBV19 to TRBJ2-3, with TRBD2 matching over 8 bases. CDR1 and CDR2 (germline): LNHDA, SQIVND (reference sequence). V shed 2 bases, J shed 6 bases, and the junction held 7 bases outside the gene matches. The CDR3 has 15 residues. The CDR3: CASSISGTRPDTQYF. For the CDR3, the DNA is TGTGCCAGTAGTATATCGGGGACTAGACCTGATACGCAGTATTTT.

The chain employs TRBV18 and TRBJ1-4; 9 positions match TRBD1. This CDR3 is 14 amino acids long. The junction had 6 bases not matched to a gene; V was cut back by 5 bases and J by 8 bases. CDR1 KGHSH and CDR2 LQKENI come from the germline V gene. CDR3 nucleotide sequence: TGTGCCAGCTCATCGGGACAGGGAAGCGAAAAACTGTTTTTT. It translates to CASSSGQGSEKLFF.

The rearrangement links TRBV5-6 to TRBJ2-1, with 7 bases matching TRBD1. The germline gives CDR1 SGHDT, CDR2 YYEEEE. V trimming: 2 bases; J trimming: 0 bases; junction bases outside the gene matches: 5. CDR3 size: 16 residues. In nucleotides, the CDR3 is TGTGCCAGCAGCTTAATGGGACAGACCTCCTACAATGAGCAGTTCTTC. This encodes CASSLMGQTSYNEQFF.

Notes on this clone: Other DNA variants within this sample encode the same CDR3. This chain joins TRBV9 and TRBJ1-3; D call uncertain. V lost 3 bases, J lost 4 bases, and 11 bases lay in between. This CDR3 is built from 14 residues. Per the germline V gene, CDR1 is SGDLS and CDR2 is YYNGEE. The CDR3 region has the DNA TGTGCCAGCAGCGCTGGAGGAGGAGGAAACACCATATATTTT. Its translation: CASSAGGGGNTIYF.

V gene TRBV7-2 combines with J gene TRBJ2-1, with 12 positions matching TRBD2. Germline CDR1 SGHTA, CDR2 FQGNSA. The V gene end was trimmed by 4 bases and the J gene end by 12 bases; junction bases not matched to a gene: 4. The CDR3 runs 13 residues. The CDR3 reads CASSSGLAGVQFF. The CDR3, as DNA: TGTGCCAGCAGCTCGGGACTAGCGGGTGTGCAGTTCTTC.

Concerning this clone itself: At one end, the junction sequence differs from germline, possibly due to a read error. The gene calls are TRBV15 and TRBJ2-3; 13 nucleotides agree with TRBD2. CDR3 length: 16 amino acids. Germline CDR1 LNHNV, CDR2 YYDKDF (reference sequence). CDR3 in DNA: TGTGCCATCAGCGGGGGACTAGCGGGGATCACAGATACGCAGTATTTT. Encoded protein: CAISGGLAGITDTQYF.